Sequencing of this T cell receptor beta chain was carried out in a study of radiotherapy plus CTLA-4 blockade in lung cancer (dated by TCRdb to 2016 to 2019). Background on the whole study: Objective responses were observed in roughly a sixth of enrolled patients, and disease control was achieved in 30% to 40%. What the work shows at the level of the full study, not this receptor alone: The strongest predictors of response, as reported, were early dynamic changes in blood T cell clones along with a rise in serum interferon-beta after radiation. After treatment with radiotherapy and ipilimumab, TCR clones that came from tumors expanded in the peripheral blood.

The CDR1 and CDR2 encoded by the germline V gene are SGHDT and YYEEEE. The CDR3, from cysteine to phenylalanine, totals 17 residues. The CDR3 DNA has 51 bases and is translated from base 1. Relative to germline, V is missing 1 base and J is missing 5 bases, with 11 bases of the junction outside any gene match. The study evaluated CTLA-4 blockade (ipilimumab) given together with focal radiation therapy in patients who had chemo-refractory metastatic non-small-cell lung cancer. The protocol used for the library was the immunoSEQ multiplex PCR assay. TCRdb's version of the immuneACCESS table is confined to in-frame rearrangements and falls short of the full clone set. An unresolved V gene accounts for under half of the shortfall where checked; the remainder is of unknown origin. The sample table records about 90,000 clones; around 86% of these occur just once. The ten largest make up 13% to 15% of the sample.

Comments on this clone: Its target antigen remains unknown. There are no base qualities to consult, and no much larger clone falls within one base.

This receptor was obtained from a human donor with non-small cell lung cancer that progressed on radiotherapy plus ipilimumab. The chain is made from TRBV5-6 and TRBJ2-5; 10 central nucleotides agree with TRBD2. Source: peripheral blood, taken from a patient treated with radiotherapy plus ipilimumab. This receptor carries the CDR3 CASSLRASGGPGETQYF. The bases read TGTGCCAGCAGCTTGAGGGCTAGCGGGGGACCTGGGGAGACCCAGTACTTC.